The sequence of this T cell receptor (beta chain) was determined in a study of cytomegalovirus exposure and HLA in healthy donors. For the study at large: HLA-typed donors were the source of approximately 80 million unique TCRs held in an early data release.

The PCR made use of 60 Vbeta and 13 Jbeta primers. Method: immunoSEQ multiplex PCR; TCRdb's copy keeps in-frame clones and lacks some. Here the sample table reports under 200,000 clones. Nominally healthy donors provided the samples, though records likely missed some immune exposures. Study conclusions and caveats: Testing in vitro showed a few CMV-associated chains specific for CMV antigens. Published work reported that the classifier diagnosed cytomegalovirus status with high specificity and sensitivity.

On this clone: Antigen: not known.

The CDR3 has 14 amino acids. Germline V gene sequence: CDR1 SGHRS, CDR2 YFSETQ. V lost 5 bases, J lost 11 bases, and 9 bases stayed unmatched. V usage is TRBV5-1 and J usage is TRBJ1-6, with TRBD1 identical over 8 bases. The sample was PBMCs. The receptor comes from a man under 40 in good health and CMV-seronegative. The CDR3 spells CASRVPGQGAPLHF. The DNA for the CDR3 is TGCGCCAGCAGGGTACCTGGACAGGGAGCACCCCTCCACTTT.